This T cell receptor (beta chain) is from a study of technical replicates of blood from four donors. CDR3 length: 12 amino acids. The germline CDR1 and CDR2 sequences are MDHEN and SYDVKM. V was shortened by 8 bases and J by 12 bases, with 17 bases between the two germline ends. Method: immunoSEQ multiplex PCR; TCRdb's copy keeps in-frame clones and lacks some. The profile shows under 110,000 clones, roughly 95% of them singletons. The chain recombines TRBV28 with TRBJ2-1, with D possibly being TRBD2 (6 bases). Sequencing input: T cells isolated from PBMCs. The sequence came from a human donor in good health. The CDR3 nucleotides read TGTGCCAGCCTCGGGACTCAAAATTTGCAGTTCTTC. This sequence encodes CASLGTQNLQFF.